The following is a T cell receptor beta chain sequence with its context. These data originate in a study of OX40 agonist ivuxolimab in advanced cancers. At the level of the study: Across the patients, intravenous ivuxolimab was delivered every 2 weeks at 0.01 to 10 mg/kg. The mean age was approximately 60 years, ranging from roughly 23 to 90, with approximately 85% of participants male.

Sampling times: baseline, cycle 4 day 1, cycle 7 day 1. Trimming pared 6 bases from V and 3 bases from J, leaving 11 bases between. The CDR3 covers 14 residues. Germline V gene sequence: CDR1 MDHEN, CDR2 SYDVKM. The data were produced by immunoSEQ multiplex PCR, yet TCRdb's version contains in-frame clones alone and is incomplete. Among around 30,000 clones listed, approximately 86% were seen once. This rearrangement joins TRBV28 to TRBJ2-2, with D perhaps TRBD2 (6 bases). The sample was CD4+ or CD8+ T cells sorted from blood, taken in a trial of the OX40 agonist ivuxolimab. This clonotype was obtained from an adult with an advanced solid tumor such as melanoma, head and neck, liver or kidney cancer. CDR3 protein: CASSPWGDTGELFF. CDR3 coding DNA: TGTGCCAGCAGCCCCTGGGGGGACACCGGGGAGCTGTTTTTT. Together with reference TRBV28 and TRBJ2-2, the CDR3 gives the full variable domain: DVKVTQSSRYLVKRTGEKVFLECVQDMDHENMFWYRQDPGLGLRLIYFSYDVKMKEKGDIPEGYSVSREKKERFSLILESASTNQTSMYLCASSPWGDTGELFFGEGSRLTVL.